Below are 6 T cell receptor beta chains sequenced from a single sample in a study of early T cells in non-severe SARS-CoV-2 infection. TCRdb passed the 5' RACE reads through MiXCR, listing each CDR3 protein once. The table lists 70,000 or so distinct CDR3 sequences, about 11% of them singletons. Specimen: whole blood. Receptors originate from an adult who was a healthcare worker with PCR-confirmed SARS-CoV-2 infection or an uninfected control (not recorded which).

This clonotype was seen repeatedly, ten times or more. V usage is TRBV2 and J usage is TRBJ1-5; TRBD1 matches 8 bases. Germline V gives CDR1 SNHLY, CDR2 FYNNEI. This CDR3 region has 15 residues. V lost 3 bases, J lost 3 bases, and 4 bases stayed unmatched. For the CDR3, the DNA is TGTGCCAGCAGTGAGGGACAGGTCCACAATCAGCCCCAGCATTTT. As protein: CASSEGQVHNQPQHF.

The chain links TRBV20-1 to TRBJ2-1; 10 nucleotides align to TRBD2. Germline V lookup: CDR1 DFQATT, CDR2 SNEGSKA (reference sequence). This CDR3 comprises 14 residues. CDR3 sequence reads: CSGAGTSDYNEQFF. In DNA form, the CDR3 reads TGCAGCGGAGCCGGGACTAGCGATTACAATGAGCAGTTCTTC.

The gene calls are TRBV11-3 and TRBJ2-1, with TRBD2 identical over 8 bases. In germline, CDR1 is SGHNT, CDR2 YENEEA. Trimming took 6 bases from V and 4 from J; bases not matched to a gene: 5. The CDR3 contains 14 residues. CDR3 residues: CASSLGTSYNEQFF. CDR3 sequence (DNA): TGTGCCAGCAGTCTTGGGACTAGTTACAATGAGCAGTTCTTC. Using reference TRBV11-3 and TRBJ2-1 for the parts outside the CDR3, the full variable domain is EAGVVQSPRYKIIEKKQPVAFWCNPISGHNTLYWYLQNLGQGPELLIRYENEEAVDDSQLPKDRFSAERLKGVDSTLKIQPAELGDSAVYLCASSLGTSYNEQFFGPGTRLTVL.

Regarding this clonotype: No conserved phenylalanine or tryptophan is present at the end of the CDR3, so a read error is the likely explanation. This chain uses TRBV11-3 with TRBJ2-7; D call uncertain. Trimming removed 1 base at V and 6 bases at J, with 7 bases between. The germline gives CDR1 SGHNT, CDR2 YENEEA. This CDR3 is 12 amino acids long. The CDR3 DNA sequence: TGTGCCAGCAGCTTAGGATACGGCGAGCAGTACATC. Translated, it gives CASSLGYGEQYI.

V is TRBV20-1 and J is TRBJ2-7; possible D gene TRBD2, 5 bases. CDR3 length: 12 residues. V was trimmed by 4 bases and J by 0 bases, leaving 7 bases between them. Germline values: CDR1 DFQATT, CDR2 SNEGSKA (reference sequence). The CDR3 loop reads CSANGDSYEQYF. Here the CDR3 DNA reads TGCAGTGCTAACGGGGACTCCTACGAGCAGTACTTC.

This clonotype was picked up a small number of times. The rearrangement links TRBV27 to TRBJ2-7; the D is unclear. Trimming left V 3 bases short and J 1 base short, with 16 bases between. The germline V gene has CDR1 MNHEY and CDR2 SMNVEV (reference sequence). This CDR3 comprises 16 residues. The CDR3 here is CASSFLGRLPSYEQYF. The CDR3 coding sequence is TGTGCCAGCAGTTTCCTTGGAAGGCTACCTTCCTACGAGCAGTACTTC.